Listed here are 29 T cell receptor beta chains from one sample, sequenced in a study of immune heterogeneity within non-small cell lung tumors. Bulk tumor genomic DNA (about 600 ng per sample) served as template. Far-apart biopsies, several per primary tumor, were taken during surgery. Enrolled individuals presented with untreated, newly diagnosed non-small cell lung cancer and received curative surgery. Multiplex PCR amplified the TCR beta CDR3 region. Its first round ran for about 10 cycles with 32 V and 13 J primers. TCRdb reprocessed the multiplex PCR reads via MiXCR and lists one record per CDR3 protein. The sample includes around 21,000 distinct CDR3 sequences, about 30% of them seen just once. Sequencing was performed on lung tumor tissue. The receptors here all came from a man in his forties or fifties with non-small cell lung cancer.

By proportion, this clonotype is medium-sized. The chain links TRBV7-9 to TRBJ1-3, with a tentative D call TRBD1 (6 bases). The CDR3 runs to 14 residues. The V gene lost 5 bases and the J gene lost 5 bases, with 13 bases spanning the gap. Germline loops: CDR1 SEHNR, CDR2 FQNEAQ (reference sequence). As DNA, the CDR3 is TGTGCCAGCAGCACTGGGACATTGAGAAACACCATATATTTT. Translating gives CASSTGTLRNTIYF.

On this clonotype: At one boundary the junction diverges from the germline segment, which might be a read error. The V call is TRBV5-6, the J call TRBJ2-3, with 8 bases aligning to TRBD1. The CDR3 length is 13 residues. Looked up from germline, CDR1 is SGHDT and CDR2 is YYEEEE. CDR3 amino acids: CVSSKTGADTQYF. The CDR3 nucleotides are TGTGTCAGCAGCAAGACAGGGGCAGATACGCAGTATTTT.

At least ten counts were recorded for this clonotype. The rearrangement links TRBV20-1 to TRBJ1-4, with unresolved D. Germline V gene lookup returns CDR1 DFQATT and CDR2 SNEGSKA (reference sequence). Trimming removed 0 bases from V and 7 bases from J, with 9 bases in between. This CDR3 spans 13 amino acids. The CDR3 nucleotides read TGCAGTGCTAGAGATACGAGCGCTGAAAAACTGTTTTTT. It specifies CSARDTSAEKLFF.

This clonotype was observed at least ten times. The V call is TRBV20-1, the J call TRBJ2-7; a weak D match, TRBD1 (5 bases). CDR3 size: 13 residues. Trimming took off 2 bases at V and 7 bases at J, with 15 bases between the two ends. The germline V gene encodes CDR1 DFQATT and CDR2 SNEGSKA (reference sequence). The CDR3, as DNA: TGCAGTGCTAGATCAGGGAACGACTGGGAGCAGTACTTC. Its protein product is CSARSGNDWEQYF.

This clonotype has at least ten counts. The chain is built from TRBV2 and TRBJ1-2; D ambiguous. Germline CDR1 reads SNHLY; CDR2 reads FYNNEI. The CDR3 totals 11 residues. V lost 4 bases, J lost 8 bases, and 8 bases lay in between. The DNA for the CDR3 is TGTGCCAGCAGTGTTTTGGGAGGCTACACCTTC. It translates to CASSVLGGYTF.

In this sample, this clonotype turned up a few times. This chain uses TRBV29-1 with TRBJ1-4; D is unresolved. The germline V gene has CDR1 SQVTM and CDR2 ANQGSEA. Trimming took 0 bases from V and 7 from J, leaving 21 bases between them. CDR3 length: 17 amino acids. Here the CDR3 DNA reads TGCAGCGTTGAAGATCCGGGCTTTTGGGGTAGGAGTGAAAAACTGTTTTTT. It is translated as CSVEDPGFWGRSEKLFF.

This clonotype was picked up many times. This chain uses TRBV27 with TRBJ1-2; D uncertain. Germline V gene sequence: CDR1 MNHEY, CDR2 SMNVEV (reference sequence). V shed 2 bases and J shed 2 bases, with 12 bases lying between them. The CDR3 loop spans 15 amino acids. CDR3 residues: CASSLASVGNYGYTF. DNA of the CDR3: TGTGCCAGCAGTTTAGCGTCGGTGGGAAACTATGGCTACACCTTC.

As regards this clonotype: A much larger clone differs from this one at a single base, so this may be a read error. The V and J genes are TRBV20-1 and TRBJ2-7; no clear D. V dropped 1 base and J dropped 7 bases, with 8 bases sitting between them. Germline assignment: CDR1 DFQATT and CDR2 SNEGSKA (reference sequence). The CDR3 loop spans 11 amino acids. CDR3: CSARAKSEQYF. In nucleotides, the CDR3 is TGCAGTGCTAGAGCGAAGTCAGAGCAGTACTTC.

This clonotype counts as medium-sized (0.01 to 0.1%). The DNA for the CDR3 is TGTGCCAGCAGTTTGAGGGGTATAGGGAATTCACCCCTCCACTTT. As protein: CASSLRGIGNSPLHF. The chain uses TRBV12-3 or TRBV12-4 and TRBJ1-6, with D possibly being TRBD1 (5 bases). V gave up 3 bases and J gave up 7 bases, with 13 bases separating them. The CDR3 runs 15 residues.

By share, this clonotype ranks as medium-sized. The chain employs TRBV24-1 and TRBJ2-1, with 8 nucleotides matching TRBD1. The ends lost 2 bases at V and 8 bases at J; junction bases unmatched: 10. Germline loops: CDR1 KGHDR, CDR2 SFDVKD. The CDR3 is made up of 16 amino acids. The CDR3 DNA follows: TGTGCCACCAGTGATTCCTGGACAGGGACAAACGATGAGCAGTTCTTC. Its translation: CATSDSWTGTNDEQFF.

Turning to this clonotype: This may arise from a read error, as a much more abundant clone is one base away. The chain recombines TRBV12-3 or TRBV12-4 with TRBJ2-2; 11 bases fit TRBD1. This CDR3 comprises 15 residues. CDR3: CASSRRTGGTGVLFF. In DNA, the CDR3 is TGTGCCAGCAGCCGACGGACAGGGGGCACCGGGGTGCTGTTTTTT.

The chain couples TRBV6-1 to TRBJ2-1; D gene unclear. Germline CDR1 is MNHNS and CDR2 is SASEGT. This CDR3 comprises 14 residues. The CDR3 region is CANSDPTPNNEQFF. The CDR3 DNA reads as TGTGCAAACAGTGACCCGACACCGAACAATGAGCAGTTCTTC.

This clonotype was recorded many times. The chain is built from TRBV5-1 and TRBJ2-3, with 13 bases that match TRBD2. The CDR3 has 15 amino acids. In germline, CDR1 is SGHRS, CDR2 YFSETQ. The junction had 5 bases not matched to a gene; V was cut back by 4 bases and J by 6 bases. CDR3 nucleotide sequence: TGCGCCAGCAGCCCGGGACTAGCGGGACAGGATACGCAGTATTTT. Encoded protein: CASSPGLAGQDTQYF.

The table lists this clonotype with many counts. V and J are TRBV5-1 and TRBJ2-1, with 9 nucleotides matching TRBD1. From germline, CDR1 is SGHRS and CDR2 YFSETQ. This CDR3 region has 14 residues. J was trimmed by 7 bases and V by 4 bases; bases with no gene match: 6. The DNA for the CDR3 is TGCGCCAGCAGCCTCGGACAGGGGATGAATGAGCAGTTCTTC. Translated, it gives CASSLGQGMNEQFF.

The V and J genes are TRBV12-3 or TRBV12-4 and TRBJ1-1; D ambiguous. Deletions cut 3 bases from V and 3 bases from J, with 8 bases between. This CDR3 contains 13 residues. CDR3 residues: CASSLMAYTEAFF. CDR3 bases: TGTGCCAGCAGTTTGATGGCATACACTGAAGCTTTCTTT.

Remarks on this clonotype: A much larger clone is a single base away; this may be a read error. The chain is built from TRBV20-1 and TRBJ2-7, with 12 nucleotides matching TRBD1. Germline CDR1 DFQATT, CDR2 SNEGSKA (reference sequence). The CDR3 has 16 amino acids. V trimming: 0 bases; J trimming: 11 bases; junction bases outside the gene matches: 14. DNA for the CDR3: TGCAGTGCTAGAGATCCCGGGACAGGGGGCCGCTGGGAGAAGTACTTC. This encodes CSARDPGTGGRWEKYF.

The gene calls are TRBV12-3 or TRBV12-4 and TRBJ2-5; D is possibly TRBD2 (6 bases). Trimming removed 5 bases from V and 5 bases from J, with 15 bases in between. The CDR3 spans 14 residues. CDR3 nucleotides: TGTGCCAGCAGTGTCGGAGGGAATATCGAGACCCAGTACTTC. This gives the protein CASSVGGNIETQYF.

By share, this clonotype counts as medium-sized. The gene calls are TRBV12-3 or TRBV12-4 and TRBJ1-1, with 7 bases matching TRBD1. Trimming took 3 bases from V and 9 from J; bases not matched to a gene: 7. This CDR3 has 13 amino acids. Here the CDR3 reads CASSLGGQTKAFF. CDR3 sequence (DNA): TGTGCCAGCAGTTTGGGGGGACAGACTAAAGCTTTCTTT.

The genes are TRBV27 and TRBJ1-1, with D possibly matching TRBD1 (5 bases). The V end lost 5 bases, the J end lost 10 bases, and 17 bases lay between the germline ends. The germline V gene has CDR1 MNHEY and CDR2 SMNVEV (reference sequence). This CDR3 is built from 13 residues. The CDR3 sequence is CASSHGSTGPAFF. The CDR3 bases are TGTGCCAGCAGTCACGGGTCAACAGGACCAGCTTTCTTT.

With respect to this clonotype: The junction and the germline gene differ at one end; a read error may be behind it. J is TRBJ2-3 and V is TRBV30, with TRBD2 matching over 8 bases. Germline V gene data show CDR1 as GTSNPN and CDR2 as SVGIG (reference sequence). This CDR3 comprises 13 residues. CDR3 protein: CAWKTSGTDAQYF. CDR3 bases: TGTGCCTGGAAAACTAGCGGCACAGATGCGCAGTATTTT.

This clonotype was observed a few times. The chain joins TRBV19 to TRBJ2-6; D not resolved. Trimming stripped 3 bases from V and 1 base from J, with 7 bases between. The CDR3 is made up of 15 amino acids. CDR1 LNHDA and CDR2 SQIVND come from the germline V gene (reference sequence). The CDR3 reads CASSIPESGANVLTF. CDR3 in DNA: TGTGCCAGTAGTATCCCGGAATCTGGGGCCAACGTCCTGACTTTC.

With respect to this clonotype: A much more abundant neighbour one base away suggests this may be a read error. The CDR3 coding sequence is TGTGCCGTTCGGGACAGTGGGGATAATTCACCCCTCCACTTT. This gives the protein CAVRDSGDNSPLHF. This chain joins TRBV6-1 and TRBJ1-6; 7 positions agree with TRBD1. The ends lost 11 bases at V and 5 bases at J; junction bases unmatched: 9. This CDR3 has 14 amino acids. Germline V CDR1 and CDR2: MNHNS, SASEGT.

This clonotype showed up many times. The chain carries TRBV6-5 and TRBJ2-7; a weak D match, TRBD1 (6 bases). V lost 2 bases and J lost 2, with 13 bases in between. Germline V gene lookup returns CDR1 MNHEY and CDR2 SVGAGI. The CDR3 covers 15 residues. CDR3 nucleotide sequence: TGTGCCAGCAGTTACAGGCCCCAGGGGACCTACGAGCAGTACTTC. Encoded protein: CASSYRPQGTYEQYF.

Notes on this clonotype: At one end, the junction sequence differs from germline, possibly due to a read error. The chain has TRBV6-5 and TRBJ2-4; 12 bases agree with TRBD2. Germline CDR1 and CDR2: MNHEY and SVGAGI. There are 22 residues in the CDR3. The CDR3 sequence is CASSYRLAGGTAFGSVKNIKYF. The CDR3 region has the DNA TGTGCCAGCAGTTACCGGCTAGCGGGAGGGACCGCGTTCGGTAGTGTCAAAAACATTAAGTACTTC.

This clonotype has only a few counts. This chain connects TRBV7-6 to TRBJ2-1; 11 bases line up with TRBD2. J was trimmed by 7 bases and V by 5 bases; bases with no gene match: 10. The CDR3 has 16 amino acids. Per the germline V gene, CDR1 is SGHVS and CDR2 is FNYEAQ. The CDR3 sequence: CASSPRSGRAGNEQFF. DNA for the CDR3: TGTGCCAGCAGCCCCCGTAGCGGGAGGGCGGGGAATGAGCAGTTCTTC.

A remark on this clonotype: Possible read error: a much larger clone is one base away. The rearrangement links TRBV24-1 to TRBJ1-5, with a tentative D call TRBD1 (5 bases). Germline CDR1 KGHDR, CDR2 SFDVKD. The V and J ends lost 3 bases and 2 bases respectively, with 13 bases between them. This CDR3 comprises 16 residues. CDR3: CATSDGRDVGNQPQHF. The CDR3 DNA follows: TGTGCCACCAGTGATGGCCGGGACGTTGGCAATCAGCCCCAGCATTTT.

The CDR3 loop is CESSLGLADTDTQYF. In DNA, the CDR3 is TGCGAAAGCAGCCTTGGACTAGCGGATACAGATACGCAGTATTTT. This chain joins TRBV5-1 and TRBJ2-3; 10 bases map to TRBD2. Per germline, CDR1 SGHRS and CDR2 YFSETQ. This CDR3 is built from 15 residues.

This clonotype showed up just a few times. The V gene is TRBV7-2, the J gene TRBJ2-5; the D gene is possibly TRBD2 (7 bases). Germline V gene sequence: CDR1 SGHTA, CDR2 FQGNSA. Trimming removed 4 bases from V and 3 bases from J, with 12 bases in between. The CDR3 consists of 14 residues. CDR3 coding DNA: TGTGCCAGCAGCTCAGAGGGGGGGAAAGAGACCCAGTACTTC. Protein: CASSSEGGKETQYF.

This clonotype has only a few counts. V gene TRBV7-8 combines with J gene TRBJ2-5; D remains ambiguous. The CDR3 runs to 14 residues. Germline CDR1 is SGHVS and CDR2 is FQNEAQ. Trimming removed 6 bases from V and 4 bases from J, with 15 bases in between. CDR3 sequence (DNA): TGTGCCAGCAGAGAAGGAACATTGAGAGAGACCCAGTACTTC. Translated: CASREGTLRETQYF.